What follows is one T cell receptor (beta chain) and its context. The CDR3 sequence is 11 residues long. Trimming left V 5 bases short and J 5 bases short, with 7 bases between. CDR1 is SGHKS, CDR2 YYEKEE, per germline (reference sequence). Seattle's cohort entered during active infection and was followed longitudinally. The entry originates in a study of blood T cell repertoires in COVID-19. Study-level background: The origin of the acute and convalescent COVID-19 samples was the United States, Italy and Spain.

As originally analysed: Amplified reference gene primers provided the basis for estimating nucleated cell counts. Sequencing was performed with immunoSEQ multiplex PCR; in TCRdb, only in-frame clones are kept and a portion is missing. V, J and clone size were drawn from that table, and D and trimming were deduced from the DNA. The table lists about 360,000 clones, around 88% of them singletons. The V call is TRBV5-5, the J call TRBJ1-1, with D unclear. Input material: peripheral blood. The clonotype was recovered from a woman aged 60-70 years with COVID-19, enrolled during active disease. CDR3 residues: CASRGRTEAFF. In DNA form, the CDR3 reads TGTGCCAGCAGAGGGAGGACTGAAGCTTTCTTT.